These 15 T cell receptor beta chains share one sample of origin, sequenced in a study of blood T cell repertoires in COVID-19. The data were produced by immunoSEQ multiplex PCR, yet TCRdb's version contains in-frame clones alone and is incomplete. The table shows about 230,000 clones, with roughly 85% occurring only once. The sample was peripheral blood. These receptors all come from a woman in her seventies with active or convalescent COVID-19.

The chain joins TRBV28 to TRBJ2-3, with a tentative D call TRBD2 (5 bases). There are 15 residues in the CDR3. Germline CDR1 MDHEN, CDR2 SYDVKM. V was clipped by 6 bases and J by 2 bases, with 15 bases between them. The CDR3 reads CASSQRWRHTDTQYF. The CDR3 DNA follows: TGTGCCAGCAGCCAGCGGTGGCGACACACAGATACGCAGTATTTT.

The chain has TRBV3-1 (or the pseudogene TRBV3-2) and TRBJ2-3, with D unresolved. V was pared by 4 bases and J by 4 bases, with 6 bases between. Per germline, CDR1 LGHDT and CDR2 YNNKEL (reference sequence). The CDR3 extends over 12 amino acids. The CDR3 sequence: CASSPRADTQYF. DNA for the CDR3: TGTGCCAGCAGCCCCCGCGCAGATACGCAGTATTTT.

This rearrangement joins TRBV18 to TRBJ2-7; 10 bases fit TRBD1. The germline CDR1 and CDR2 sequences are KGHSH and LQKENI. The V segment lost 0 bases and the J segment 4 bases; nucleotides outside the gene matches: 0. This CDR3 region has 14 residues. CDR3 nucleotides: TGTGCCAGCTCACCACCGGGACAGGGGTACGAGCAGTACTTC. Protein product: CASSPPGQGYEQYF.

The V and J genes are TRBV28 and TRBJ2-1, with a tentative D call TRBD2 (5 bases). Looked up from germline, CDR1 is MDHEN and CDR2 is SYDVKM. The V end was cut by 5 bases, the J end by 8 bases, with 16 bases between. CDR3 length: 14 amino acids. CDR3 sequence: CASSTPNGVHEQFF. CDR3 DNA: TGTGCCAGCAGTACACCAAACGGGGTCCATGAGCAGTTCTTC.

The chain has TRBV5-1 and TRBJ2-1; 9 nucleotides line up with TRBD2. Germline values: CDR1 SGHRS, CDR2 YFSETQ. V was pared by 0 bases and J by 7 bases, with 8 bases of the junction left unmatched. CDR3 length: 16 amino acids. As DNA, the CDR3 is TGCGCCAGCAGCTTGGTGGGCCTAGCGGGATCGAATGAGCAGTTCTTC. Encoded protein: CASSLVGLAGSNEQFF.

The rearrangement links TRBV3-1 (or the pseudogene TRBV3-2) to TRBJ2-4; 8 nucleotides match TRBD1. Trimming took 4 bases from V and 9 from J; bases not matched to a gene: 2. The CDR3 extends over 12 amino acids. Germline values: CDR1 LGHDT, CDR2 YNNKEL (reference sequence). CDR3 coding DNA: TGTGCCAGCAGCCCCGGGACAGGCATTCAGTACTTC. Residues: CASSPGTGIQYF.

The chain joins TRBV7-9 to TRBJ2-7; TRBD1 might be the D (6 bases). The germline CDR1 and CDR2 sequences are SEHNR and FQNEAQ (reference sequence). Deletions cut 6 bases from V and 0 bases from J, with 12 bases between. The CDR3 is made up of 14 amino acids. The chain's CDR3 is CASSWGLNSYEQYF. CDR3 nucleotides: TGTGCCAGCAGTTGGGGGCTGAACTCCTACGAGCAGTACTTC.

This chain connects TRBV6-5 to TRBJ2-7; no definite D call. Germline V gene sequence: CDR1 MNHEY, CDR2 SVGAGI. The CDR3 runs 13 residues. V lost 6 bases, J lost 4 bases, and 13 bases lay in between. Here the CDR3 reads CASRLTLMYEQYF. The CDR3 nucleotides read TGTGCCAGCAGACTGACACTTATGTACGAGCAGTACTTC.

This clone was detected once. The V gene is TRBV12-1, the J gene TRBJ2-2; no DNA check was done on the table's D call, TRBD1. TRBV12-1 is deemed a pseudogene. This CDR3 is 14 amino acids long. This CDR3 is CASSLTGNTGELFF. The CDR3 DNA reads TGTGCCAGCAGCCTGACAGGAAACACCGGGGAGCTGTTTTTT.

CDR3 in amino acids: CASSFSREDGYTF. The CDR3 DNA is TGTGCCAGCAGCTTTTCGAGGGAGGATGGCTACACCTTC. The chain employs TRBV7-9 and TRBJ1-2; D ambiguous. V shed 3 bases and J shed 6 bases, with 11 bases lying between them. The germline V gene encodes CDR1 SEHNR and CDR2 FQNEAQ (reference sequence). The CDR3 covers 13 residues.

The rearrangement links TRBV2 to TRBJ2-1; 12 bases agree with TRBD2. The CDR3 is made up of 16 amino acids. Trimming took 6 bases from V and 3 from J; bases not matched to a gene: 6. Germline CDR1 reads SNHLY; CDR2 reads FYNNEI. The CDR3 loop is CASRGLAGQDYNEQFF. The CDR3, as DNA: TGTGCCAGCAGGGGACTAGCGGGCCAAGACTACAATGAGCAGTTCTTC. Full variable domain (outside the CDR3, taken from reference TRBV2 and TRBJ2-1): EPEVTQTPSHQVTQMGQEVILRCVPISNHLYFYWYRQILGQKVEFLVSFYNNEISEKSEIFDDQFSVERPDGSNFTLKIRSTKLEDSAMYFCASRGLAGQDYNEQFFGPGTRLTVL.

This sequence joins TRBV3-1 (or the pseudogene TRBV3-2) and TRBJ2-5; D is uncertain. The CDR3 is 13 residues long. The germline V gene encodes CDR1 LGHDT and CDR2 YNNKEL (reference sequence). Trimming pared 2 bases from V and 3 bases from J, leaving 7 bases between. For the CDR3, the DNA is TGTGCCAGCAGCCAATGGGCAGAAGAGACCCAGTACTTC. As protein: CASSQWAEETQYF.

This chain joins TRBV2 and TRBJ1-1; D is ambiguous. This CDR3 has 12 amino acids. Trimming left V 3 bases short and J 2 bases short, with 4 bases between. CDR1 and CDR2 from the germline V gene are SNHLY and FYNNEI. CDR3 coding DNA: TGTGCCAGCAGTGATAGAAACACTGAAGCTTTCTTT. It is translated as CASSDRNTEAFF.

V gene TRBV6-1 combines with J gene TRBJ2-3; a possible D gene is TRBD1 (5 bases). This CDR3 has 18 residues. Trimming cost V 0 bases and J 4 bases, with 20 bases left between them. Germline loops: CDR1 MNHNS, CDR2 SASEGT. The CDR3 protein is CASSEAPLGASSADTQYF. In DNA form, the CDR3 reads TGTGCCAGCAGTGAAGCCCCCCTTGGGGCGTCGAGCGCAGATACGCAGTATTTT.

The gene calls are TRBV29-1 and TRBJ1-2; the match to TRBD1 covers 7 bases. V lost 2 bases, J lost 4 bases, and 7 bases stayed unmatched. The CDR3 has 14 amino acids. Germline V gene data show CDR1 as SQVTM and CDR2 as ANQGSEA. The CDR3 nucleotides are TGCAGCGTTGAAAAAGATTCAGGGGGCTATGGCTACACCTTC. Amino acids: CSVEKDSGGYGYTF.